The sequence of this T cell receptor beta chain was determined in a study of blood T cells in healthy people across ages. The sample providers were healthy Caucasian people from Russia, aged about 6 to 95. Next came a second PCR, run for about 7 to 12 cycles, which used a sample-barcoded 5' primer along with a J-beta primer mix. One entry per CDR3 protein results from TCRdb running MiXCR on the 5' RACE reads. The table includes 920,000 or so distinct CDR3 sequences, under 55% detected once. This clonotype was picked up a small number of times. Germline CDR1 LGHNT, CDR2 FRNRAP. This CDR3 comprises 12 residues.

The sample taken for sequencing was blood. This clonotype was obtained from a woman aged 55 to 70 in good health. The chain carries TRBV12-5 and TRBJ2-7; D is unresolved. The last part of the DNA fits TRBJ2-5 better; the J call may be wrong. The CDR3 sequence: CASGLYGETQYF. For the CDR3, the DNA is TGTGCTAGTGGTTTGTACGGAGAGACCCAGTACTTC.